Listed below are T cell receptor beta chains from one sample, sequenced in a study of blood T cell repertoires in COVID-19. The repertoire was sequenced with immunoSEQ multiplex PCR; TCRdb's copy has only in-frame clones and lacks some. This sample has about 130,000 clones, with 85% to 90% found just once. The sequenced sample consisted of peripheral blood. The receptors were gathered from a human donor in a cohort sampled during active COVID-19. Both conserved end residues are part of each CDR3. Each record gives: V gene, J gene, D gene, clone size, CDR3 DNA, CDR3 protein. The D gene is left open where the match is weak. Clone size appears in some rows only: once, few, many, or a class for an expanded clone.

TRBV27	TRBJ1-1	-	few	TGTGCCAGCAAAGGACAGTTGAACACTGAAGCTTTCTTT	CASKGQLNTEAFF
TRBV30	TRBJ1-6	-	-	TGTGCCTGGAAGCCCCTGGGGCCGGCCGTGTCACCCCTCCACTTT	CAWKPLGPAVSPLHF
TRBV18	TRBJ1-2	-	-	TGTGCCAGCTCAACCAGCCCGGGCGAGGGTGGCTACACCTTC	CASSTSPGEGGYTF
TRBV7-7	TRBJ2-2	TRBD2	few	TGTGCCAGCAGCATCGGACTAGCGGGATCGACGGGCGGGGAGCTGTTTTTT	CASSIGLAGSTGGELFF
TRBV27	TRBJ2-2	TRBD2	-	TGTGCCAGCAGTCAGAATCTAGCGGGAGCCAACACCGGGGAGCTGTTTTTT	CASSQNLAGANTGELFF
TRBV4-2	TRBJ2-5	-	few	TGTGCCAGCAGCCAAGATGGGGGGGGGCCCCAAGAGACCCAGTACTTC	CASSQDGGGPQETQYF
TRBV6-2/TRBV6-3	TRBJ2-2	-	-	TGTGCCAGCAGCCCGCTCAGGGCAGGGATCGCCGGGGAGCTGTTTTTT	CASSPLRAGIAGELFF
TRBV7-9	TRBJ2-3	TRBD2	-	TGTGCCAGCAGCTTAGAAGGCGGGGGGCCGACAGATACGCAGTATTTT	CASSLEGGGPTDTQYF
TRBV7-8	TRBJ2-3	-	-	TGTGCCAGCAGCTTAGCATCCAGTCCTACGCAGTATTTT	CASSLASSPTQYF
TRBV9	TRBJ2-3	-	-	TGTGCCAGCAGCGAGGGGTCGTCCGTAGATACGCAGTATTTT	CASSEGSSVDTQYF
TRBV5-5	TRBJ1-3	TRBD1	-	TGTGCCAGCAGCCCCGGGACAGCTGGAAACACCATATATTTT	CASSPGTAGNTIYF
TRBV7-3	TRBJ2-3	TRBD2	-	TGTGCCAGCAGCTTAGCGGGGGGATCCACAGATACGCAGTATTTT	CASSLAGGSTDTQYF
TRBV9	TRBJ2-2	-	-	TGTGCCAGCAGCGTGACAGTGAACACCGGGGAGCTGTTTTTT	CASSVTVNTGELFF
TRBV11-2	TRBJ2-3	TRBD2	once	TGTGCCAGCAGCTTACTCCAGCGGGGGGGTGCAGATACGCAGTATTTT	CASSLLQRGGADTQYF
TRBV18	TRBJ1-1	TRBD1	-	TGTGCCAGCTCACCAAGGCCAGGGGGTCAGAACACTGAAGCTTTCTTT	CASSPRPGGQNTEAFF
TRBV12-3/TRBV12-4	TRBJ1-1	-	-	TGTGCCAGCAGTTTTTTGCAGGCTGAAGCTTTCTTT	CASSFLQAEAFF
TRBV30	TRBJ1-1	-	-	TGTGCCTGGAGTTTCGTGAGAAACACTGAAGCTTTCTTT	CAWSFVRNTEAFF
TRBV5-1	TRBJ2-3	TRBD2	-	TGCGCCAGCAGCTCACGGACTAGCGGGAGTACAGATACGCAGTATTTT	CASSSRTSGSTDTQYF
TRBV11-2	TRBJ2-2	-	-	TGTGCCAGCAGCCTCGTCACCGGGGAGCTGTTTTTT	CASSLVTGELFF
TRBV30	TRBJ1-2	-	-	TGTGCCTGGAGTCCCCGGCGGGCAGGGGATGGCTACACCTTC	CAWSPRRAGDGYTF
TRBV5-4	TRBJ2-1	TRBD2	-	TGTGCCAGCAGCCCCCTCCCCGCTAGCGGGAGGGTGGGAAATGAGCAGTTCTTC	CASSPLPASGRVGNEQFF
TRBV3-1/TRBV3-2	TRBJ2-3	-	-	TGTGCCAGCAGCTGGGGGGGCACAGATACGCAGTATTTT	CASSWGGTDTQYF
TRBV5-1	TRBJ2-5	-	-	TGCGCCAGCACAATACAGGGTGCCCAAGAGACCCAGTACTTC	CASTIQGAQETQYF
TRBV19	TRBJ1-1	TRBD1	once	TGTGCCAGTAGTCCTAACAGGGGAACGACTGAAGCTTTCTTT	CASSPNRGTTEAFF
TRBV30	TRBJ2-3	TRBD2	-	TGTGCCTGGGGAACCTCGGGACTAGAGGGAAGAGATACGCAGTATTTT	CAWGTSGLEGRDTQYF
TRBV19	TRBJ1-3	-	-	TGTGCCAGTAGTGCACAGGCAACCAGAAACACCATATATTTT	CASSAQATRNTIYF
TRBV25-1	TRBJ1-6	TRBD1	-	TGTGCCAGCAGTGAATTAAAGGGGGCGCATTCACCCCTCCACTTT	CASSELKGAHSPLHF
TRBV28	TRBJ2-5	-	-	TGTGCCCACCAGGGCCCTGGGATAGAGACCCAGTACTTC	CAHQGPGIETQYF
TRBV21-1	TRBJ1-2	-	few	TGTGCCAGCAGCGTTCTTCGGGACAGGGGATATGGCTACACCTTC	CASSVLRDRGYGYTF
TRBV6-6	TRBJ1-2	-	-	TGTGCCAGCAGACATCTTGGGCGATCCGGAAGCTACACCTTC	CASRHLGRSGSYTF
TRBV2	TRBJ2-5	-	-	TGTGCCAGCAGCAATCCGGGACTTGGTCGGACCCAGTACTTC	CASSNPGLGRTQYF
TRBV27	TRBJ2-5	-	-	TGTGCCAGCAGGCCACGAGTAGTCCAAGAGACCCAGTACTTC	CASRPRVVQETQYF
TRBV30	TRBJ2-7	-	-	TGTGCCTGGAGTCCAGGCCTATTCTACGAGCAGTACTTC	CAWSPGLFYEQYF
TRBV29-1	TRBJ1-2	TRBD1	-	TGCAGCGTTCCCCACCGGGACAGGGAGACTTACTATGGCTACACCTTC	CSVPHRDRETYYGYTF
TRBV5-1	TRBJ2-7	TRBD2	-	TGCGCCAGTCACCGGGGAGGGAACTCCTACGAGCAGTACTTC	CASHRGGNSYEQYF
TRBV7-2	TRBJ2-1	TRBD1	few	TGTGCCAGCAGCTTAGACGGGACAGGGGCCTACAATGAGCAGTTCTTC	CASSLDGTGAYNEQFF
TRBV24-1	TRBJ2-3	TRBD1	few	TGTGCCACCAGTCCGAGGCAGGGGGGCACAGATACGCAGTATTTT	CATSPRQGGTDTQYF
TRBV7-3	TRBJ2-1	TRBD2	-	TGTGCCAGCAGCGATAGCGGGGCCTCCTACAATGAGCAGTTCTTC	CASSDSGASYNEQFF
TRBV18	TRBJ1-2	-	-	TGTGCCAGCTCACCACTCTCGGGACAAATAGATGGCTACACCTTC	CASSPLSGQIDGYTF
TRBV6-5	TRBJ2-1	-	once	TGTGCCAGCACCTCCGGGATTGCCTACAATGAGCAGTTCTTC	CASTSGIAYNEQFF
TRBV27	TRBJ1-1	-	-	TGTGCCAGCGGAGAGTCGCGGATCGCTTTCTTT	CASGESRIAFF
TRBV27	TRBJ2-1	-	few	TGTGCCAGCAGTTCAAGCGACCCCCGCTACAATGAGCAGTTCTTC	CASSSSDPRYNEQFF
TRBV6-2/TRBV6-3	TRBJ2-1	-	-	TGTGCCAGCAGTCAACCCCCGGAGGGGAGTCTCTACAATGAGCAGTTCTTC	CASSQPPEGSLYNEQFF
TRBV12-3/TRBV12-4	TRBJ1-2	-	-	TGTGCCAGCAGTTTGGGCAGGGCCTATGGCTACACCTTC	CASSLGRAYGYTF
TRBV11-3	TRBJ2-3	TRBD2	-	TGTGCCAGCAGCTTCACTAGCGTACACACAGATACGCAGTATTTT	CASSFTSVHTDTQYF
TRBV24-1	TRBJ1-1	-	-	TGTGCCACCAGTGGCGGGGGCAGAGGAGAAGCTTTCTTT	CATSGGGRGEAFF
TRBV18	TRBJ1-1	-	-	TGTGCCAGCTCCCAGGGCCCGAACACTGAAGCTTTCTTT	CASSQGPNTEAFF
TRBV11-2	TRBJ2-1	TRBD2	few	TGTGCCAGCAGCCAACGGACTAGCGGGGGTTCCTCCTACAATGAGCAGTTCTTC	CASSQRTSGGSSYNEQFF
TRBV7-2	TRBJ2-1	-	-	TGTGCCAGCAGCTTAGCCCGCACTAGTACCAATGAGCAGTTCTTC	CASSLARTSTNEQFF
TRBV28	TRBJ1-1	-	-	TGTGCCAGCAGTTTGAATATGGCAAACACTGAAGCTTTCTTT	CASSLNMANTEAFF
TRBV2	TRBJ1-1	-	-	TGTGCCAGCATAGGAGGGGGGGCACTTGAAGCTTTCTTT	CASIGGGALEAFF
TRBV6-2/TRBV6-3	TRBJ1-4	TRBD1	-	TGTGCCAGCAGCCCGAAGGGACAGGGGGGTGAAAAACTGTTTTTT	CASSPKGQGGEKLFF
TRBV12-3/TRBV12-4	TRBJ2-3	TRBD2	-	TGTGCCAGCAGTTTCTCGACTAGCTATACGCAGTATTTT	CASSFSTSYTQYF